The clone carrying this TCR beta chain appeared once. The record originates from a study of T cell responses to AZD1222 COVID-19 vaccine. Trimming took 2 bases from V and 7 from J, leaving 2 bases between them. In germline, CDR1 is MNHEY, CDR2 SVGAGI. CDR3 length: 11 residues. The table came from immunoSEQ multiplex PCR; TCRdb's copy has only in-frame clones and leaves some out. This table holds 90,000 to 110,000 clones, over 75% found once. The gene calls are TRBV6-5 and TRBJ2-2; D remains ambiguous. This receptor was taken from an adult in good health. Sample: peripheral blood, taken on day 0 of AZD1222 vaccination. The CDR3: CASSYVGELFF. For the CDR3, the DNA is TGTGCCAGCAGTTACGTCGGGGAGCTGTTTTTT.